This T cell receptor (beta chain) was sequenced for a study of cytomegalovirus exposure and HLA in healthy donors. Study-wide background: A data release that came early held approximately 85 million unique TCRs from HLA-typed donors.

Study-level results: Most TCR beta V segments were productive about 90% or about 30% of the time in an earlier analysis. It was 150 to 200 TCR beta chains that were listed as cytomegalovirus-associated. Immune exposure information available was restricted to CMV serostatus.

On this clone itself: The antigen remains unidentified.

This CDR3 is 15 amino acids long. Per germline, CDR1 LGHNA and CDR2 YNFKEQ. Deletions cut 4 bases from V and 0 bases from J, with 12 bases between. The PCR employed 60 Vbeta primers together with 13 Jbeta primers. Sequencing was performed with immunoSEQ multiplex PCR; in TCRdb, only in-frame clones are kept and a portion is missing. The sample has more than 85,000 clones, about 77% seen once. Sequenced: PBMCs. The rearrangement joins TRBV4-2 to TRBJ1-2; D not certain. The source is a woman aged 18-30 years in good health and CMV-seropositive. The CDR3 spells CASSLPSVTNYGYTF. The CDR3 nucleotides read TGTGCCAGCAGCCTCCCGTCAGTAACTAACTATGGCTACACCTTC.